The 11 T cell receptor beta chains below were found in one sample sequenced in a study of T cell responses to AZD1222 COVID-19 vaccine. Profiling relied on immunoSEQ multiplex PCR, and the TCRdb table lists in-frame clones only, not all of them. The table lists 150,000 or so clones, 86% of them singletons. The sample was peripheral blood, taken on day 0 of AZD1222 vaccination. The receptors were gathered from an adult in good health.

This chain connects TRBV2 to TRBJ2-1; TRBD2 aligns across 13 bases. The CDR3 extends over 17 amino acids. Germline lookup yields CDR1 SNHLY and CDR2 FYNNEI. Losses at the gene ends were 0 bases for V and 4 bases for J; bases not matched to a gene: 3. CDR3 in DNA: TGTGCCAGCAGTGAAGCGGGACTAGCGGGGTTGTACAATGAGCAGTTCTTC. This codes for CASSEAGLAGLYNEQFF.

This clone showed up just a few times. The chain is built from TRBV6-5 and TRBJ2-1; TRBD1 aligns across 9 bases. J gave up 3 bases and V 2 bases, and 5 bases lay outside the gene matches. This CDR3 contains 16 residues. CDR1 and CDR2 from the germline V gene are MNHEY and SVGAGI. CDR3 sequence: CASSYGTGNDYNEQFF. The CDR3 DNA reads TGTGCCAGCAGTTACGGGACAGGGAATGACTACAATGAGCAGTTCTTC.

V usage is TRBV12-3 or TRBV12-4 and J usage is TRBJ1-1; tentative D call: TRBD1 (5 bases). V gave up 3 bases and J gave up 5 bases, with 10 bases separating them. The CDR3 length is 13 residues. The CDR3 spells CASSFSQGTEAFF. CDR3 sequence (DNA): TGTGCCAGCAGTTTCTCCCAGGGTACTGAAGCTTTCTTT.

DNA for the CDR3: TGTGCCAGCAGCTTAGTCACGGTGGAGCTGTTTTTT. Its translation is CASSLVTVELFF. The chain couples TRBV7-2 to TRBJ2-2; D is undetermined. The length of the CDR3 is 12 residues. Trimming stripped 1 base from V and 10 bases from J, with 7 bases between. Germline V gene data show CDR1 as SGHTA and CDR2 as FQGNSA.

V and J are TRBV28 and TRBJ1-5; D unresolved. Germline lookup yields CDR1 MDHEN and CDR2 SYDVKM. The ends were cut back, 3 bases at V and 4 bases at J, with 13 bases in the middle. The CDR3 totals 15 residues. Written as DNA, the CDR3 is TGTGCCAGCAGTTTGAGGCTGGATAGGAATCAGCCCCAGCATTTT. It is translated as CASSLRLDRNQPQHF.

The V gene is TRBV19, the J gene TRBJ1-1; D remains unclear. The ends were cut back, 5 bases at V and 1 base at J, with 17 bases in the middle. This CDR3 is 16 amino acids long. Germline CDR1 LNHDA, CDR2 SQIVND (reference sequence). CDR3 protein: CASSHWARSWNTEAFF. The CDR3 DNA is TGTGCCAGTAGTCATTGGGCGAGGTCCTGGAACACTGAAGCTTTCTTT.

The V and J genes are TRBV18 and TRBJ2-7; TRBD2 is a possible D gene (5 bases). This CDR3 has 15 residues. The germline V gene encodes CDR1 KGHSH and CDR2 LQKENI. The V end lost 3 bases, the J end lost 3 bases, and 15 bases lay between the germline ends. The CDR3 spells CASSPDLFGGYEQYF. The CDR3 coding sequence is TGTGCCAGCTCACCCGACTTATTCGGAGGCTACGAGCAGTACTTC. Filled out from reference TRBV18 and TRBJ2-7, the complete variable domain reads NAGVMQNPRHLVRRRGQEARLRCSPMKGHSHVYWYRQLPEEGLKFMVYLQKENIIDESGMPKERFSAEFPKEGPSILRIQQVVRGDSAAYFCASSPDLFGGYEQYFGPGTRLTVT.

This clone was found a few times. The genes are TRBV5-1 and TRBJ2-3; D unresolved. V gave up 4 bases and J gave up 0 bases, with 12 bases separating them. Germline CDR1 and CDR2: SGHRS and YFSETQ. This CDR3 contains 15 residues. This chain's CDR3 is CASSVTDASTDTQYF. Here the CDR3 DNA reads TGCGCCAGCAGCGTGACGGACGCGAGCACAGATACGCAGTATTTT.

The CDR3: CASSLFRGALPFGAEAFF. The CDR3 DNA sequence: TGTGCCAGCAGTTTATTTCGGGGGGCTTTACCCTTTGGTGCTGAAGCTTTCTTT. V is TRBV27 and J is TRBJ1-1; possible D gene TRBD1, 6 bases. The CDR3 consists of 18 residues. From germline, CDR1 is MNHEY and CDR2 SMNVEV (reference sequence). The V gene lost 1 base and the J gene lost 6 bases, with 24 bases spanning the gap.

The chain links TRBV28 to TRBJ1-5; D perhaps matches TRBD1 (6 bases). The CDR3 has 15 residues. Trimming took 3 bases from V and 4 from J, leaving 13 bases between them. Germline loops: CDR1 MDHEN, CDR2 SYDVKM. CDR3 protein: CASSFGKRGNQPQHF. CDR3 coding DNA: TGTGCCAGCAGTTTCGGAAAAAGGGGGAATCAGCCCCAGCATTTT.

The chain uses TRBV18 and TRBJ1-1, with 7 bases identical to TRBD1. The CDR3 length is 14 residues. CDR1 is KGHSH, CDR2 LQKENI, per germline. Unmatched junction bases numbered 4, after V lost 2 bases and J lost 4 bases. The CDR3 nucleotides read TGTGCCAGCTCACCATACACAGGGGCCACTGAAGCTTTCTTT. It yields the protein CASSPYTGATEAFF.